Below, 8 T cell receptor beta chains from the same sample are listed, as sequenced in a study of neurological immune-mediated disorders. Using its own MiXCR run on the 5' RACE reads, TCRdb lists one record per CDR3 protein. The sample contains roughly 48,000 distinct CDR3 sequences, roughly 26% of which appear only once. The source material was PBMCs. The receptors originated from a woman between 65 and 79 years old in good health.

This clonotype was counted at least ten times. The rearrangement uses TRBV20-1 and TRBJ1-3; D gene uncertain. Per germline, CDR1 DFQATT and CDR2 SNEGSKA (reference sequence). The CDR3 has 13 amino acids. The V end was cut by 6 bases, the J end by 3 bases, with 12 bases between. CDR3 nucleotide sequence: TGCAGTGCCTACTCGGGCCGTGGAAACACCATATATTTT. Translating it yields CSAYSGRGNTIYF.

The CDR3 region has the DNA TGTGCCAGCAGCTCCTCGGCGACGGAGACCCAGTACTTC. This translates into CASSSSATETQYF. The V and J genes are TRBV7-2 and TRBJ2-5; D is ambiguous. Germline V gene sequence: CDR1 SGHTA, CDR2 FQGNSA. There are 13 residues in the CDR3. Trimming removed 4 bases from V and 5 bases from J, with 11 bases in between.

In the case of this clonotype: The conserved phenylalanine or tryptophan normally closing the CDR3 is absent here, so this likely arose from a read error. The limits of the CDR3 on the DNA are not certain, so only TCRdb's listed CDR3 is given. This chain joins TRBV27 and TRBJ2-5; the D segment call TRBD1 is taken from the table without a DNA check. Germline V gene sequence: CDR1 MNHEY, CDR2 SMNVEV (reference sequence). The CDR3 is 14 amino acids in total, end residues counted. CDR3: CASSSDRFRETKYL.

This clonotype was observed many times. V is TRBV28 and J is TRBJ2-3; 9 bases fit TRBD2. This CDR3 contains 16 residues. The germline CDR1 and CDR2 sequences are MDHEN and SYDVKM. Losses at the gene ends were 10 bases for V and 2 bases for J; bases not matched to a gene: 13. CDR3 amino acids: CAINDGLAGSTDTQYF. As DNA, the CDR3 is TGTGCCATCAATGACGGGCTAGCGGGATCCACAGATACGCAGTATTTT.

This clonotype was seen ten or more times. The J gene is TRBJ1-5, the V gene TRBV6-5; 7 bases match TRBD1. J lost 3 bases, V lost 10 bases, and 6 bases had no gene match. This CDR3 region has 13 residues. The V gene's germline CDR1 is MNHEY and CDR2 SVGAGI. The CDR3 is CATQGGDNQPQHF. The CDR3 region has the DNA TGTGCCACCCAGGGGGGGGACAATCAGCCCCAGCATTTT.

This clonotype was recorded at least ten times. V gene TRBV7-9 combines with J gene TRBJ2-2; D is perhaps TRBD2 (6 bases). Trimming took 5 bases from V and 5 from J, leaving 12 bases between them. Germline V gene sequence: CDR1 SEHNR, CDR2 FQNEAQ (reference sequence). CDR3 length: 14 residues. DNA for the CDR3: TGTGCCAGCAGCCTAATGCGGGAAACCGGGGAGCTGTTTTTT. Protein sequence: CASSLMRETGELFF.

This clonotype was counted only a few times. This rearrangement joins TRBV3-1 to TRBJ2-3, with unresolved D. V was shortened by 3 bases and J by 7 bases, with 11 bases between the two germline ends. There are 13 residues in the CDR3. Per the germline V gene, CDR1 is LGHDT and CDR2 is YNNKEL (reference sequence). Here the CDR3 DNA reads TGTGCCAGCAGCCAGTCCTTAGGGAATACGCAGTATTTT. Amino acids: CASSQSLGNTQYF.

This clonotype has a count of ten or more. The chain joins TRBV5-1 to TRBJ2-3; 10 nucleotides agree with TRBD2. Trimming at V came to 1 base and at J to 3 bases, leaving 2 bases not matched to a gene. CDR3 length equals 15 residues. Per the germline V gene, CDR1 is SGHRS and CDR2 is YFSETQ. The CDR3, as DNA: TGCGCCAGCAGCTTGTGGGGACTAGCGACAGATACGCAGTATTTT. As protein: CASSLWGLATDTQYF.